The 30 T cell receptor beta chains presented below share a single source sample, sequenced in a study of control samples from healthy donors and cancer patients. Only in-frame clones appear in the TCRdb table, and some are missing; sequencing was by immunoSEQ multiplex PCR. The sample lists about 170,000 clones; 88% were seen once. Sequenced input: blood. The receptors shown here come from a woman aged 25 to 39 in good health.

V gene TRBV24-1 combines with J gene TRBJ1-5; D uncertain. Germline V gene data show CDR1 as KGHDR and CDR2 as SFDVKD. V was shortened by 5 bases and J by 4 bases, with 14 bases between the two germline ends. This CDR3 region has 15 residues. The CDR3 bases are TGTGCCACCAGTGGCGGAAAAGGGTTTAATCAGCCCCAGCATTTT. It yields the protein CATSGGKGFNQPQHF.

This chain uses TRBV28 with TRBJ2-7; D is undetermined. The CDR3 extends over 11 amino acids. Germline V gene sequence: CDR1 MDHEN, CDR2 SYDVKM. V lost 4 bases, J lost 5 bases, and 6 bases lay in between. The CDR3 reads CASSYRDEQYF. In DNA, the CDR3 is TGTGCCAGCAGTTACAGAGACGAGCAGTACTTC.

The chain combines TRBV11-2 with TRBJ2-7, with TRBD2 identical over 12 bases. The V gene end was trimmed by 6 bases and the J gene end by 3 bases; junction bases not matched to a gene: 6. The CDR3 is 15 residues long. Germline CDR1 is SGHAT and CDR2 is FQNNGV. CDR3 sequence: CASSFGLAGFYEQYF. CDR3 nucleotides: TGTGCCAGCAGTTTCGGACTAGCGGGATTCTACGAGCAGTACTTC.

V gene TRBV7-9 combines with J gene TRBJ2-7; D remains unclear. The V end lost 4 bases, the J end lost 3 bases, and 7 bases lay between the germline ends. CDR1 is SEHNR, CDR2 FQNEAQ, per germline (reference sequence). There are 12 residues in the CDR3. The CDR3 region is CASSSERYEQYF. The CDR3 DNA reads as TGTGCCAGCAGCTCTGAGCGCTACGAGCAGTACTTC.

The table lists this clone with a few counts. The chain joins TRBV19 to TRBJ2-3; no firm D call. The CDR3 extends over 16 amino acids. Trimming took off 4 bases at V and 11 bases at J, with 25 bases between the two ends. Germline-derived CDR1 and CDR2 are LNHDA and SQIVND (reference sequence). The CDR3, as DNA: TGTGCCAGTAGTAGGGCCCAGCCCAGTATGGGGTTGGTGCAGTATTTT. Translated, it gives CASSRAQPSMGLVQYF.

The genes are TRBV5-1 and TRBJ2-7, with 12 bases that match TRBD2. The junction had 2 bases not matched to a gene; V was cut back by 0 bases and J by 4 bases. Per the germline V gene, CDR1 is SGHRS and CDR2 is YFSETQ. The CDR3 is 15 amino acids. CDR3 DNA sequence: TGCGCCAGCAGCTTGGGGACTAGCGGGGCATACGAGCAGTACTTC. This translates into CASSLGTSGAYEQYF. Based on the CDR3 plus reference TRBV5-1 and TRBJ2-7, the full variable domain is KAGVTQTPRYLIKTRGQQVTLSCSPISGHRSVSWYQQTPGQGLQFLFEYFSETQRNKGNFPGRFSGRQFSNSRSEMNVSTLELGDSALYLCASSLGTSGAYEQYFGPGTRLTVT.

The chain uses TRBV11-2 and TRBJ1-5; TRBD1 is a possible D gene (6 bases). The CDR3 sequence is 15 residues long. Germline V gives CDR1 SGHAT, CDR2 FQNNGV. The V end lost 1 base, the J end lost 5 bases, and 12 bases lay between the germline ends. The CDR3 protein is CASSLAADSYQPQHF. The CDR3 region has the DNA TGTGCCAGCAGCTTAGCCGCGGACAGTTATCAGCCCCAGCATTTT.

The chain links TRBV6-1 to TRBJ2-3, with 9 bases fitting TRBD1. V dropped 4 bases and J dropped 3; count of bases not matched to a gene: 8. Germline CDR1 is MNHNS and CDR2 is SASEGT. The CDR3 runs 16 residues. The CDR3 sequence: CASSVRHRGRTDTQYF. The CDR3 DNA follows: TGTGCCAGCAGTGTCCGCCACAGGGGGCGGACAGATACGCAGTATTTT.

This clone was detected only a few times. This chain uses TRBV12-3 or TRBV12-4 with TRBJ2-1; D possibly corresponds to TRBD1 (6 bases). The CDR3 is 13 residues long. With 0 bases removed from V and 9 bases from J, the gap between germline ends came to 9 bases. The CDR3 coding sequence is TGTGCCAGCAGTTTAGCCCAAGGGGGTGAGCAGTTCTTC. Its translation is CASSLAQGGEQFF.

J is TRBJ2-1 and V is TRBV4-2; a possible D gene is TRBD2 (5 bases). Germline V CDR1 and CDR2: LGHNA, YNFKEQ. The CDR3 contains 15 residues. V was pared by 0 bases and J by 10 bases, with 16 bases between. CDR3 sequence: CASSQERGSLREQFF. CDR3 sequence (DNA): TGTGCCAGCAGCCAAGAACGAGGGAGCTTGAGGGAGCAGTTCTTC.

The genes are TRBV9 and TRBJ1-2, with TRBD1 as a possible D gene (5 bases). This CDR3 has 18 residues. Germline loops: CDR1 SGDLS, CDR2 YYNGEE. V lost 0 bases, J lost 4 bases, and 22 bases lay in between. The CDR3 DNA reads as TGTGCCAGCAGCGTAGAAATTGGGGCAGGGACGAATGTCTATGGCTACACCTTC. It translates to CASSVEIGAGTNVYGYTF. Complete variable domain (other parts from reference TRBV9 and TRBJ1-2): DSGVTQTPKHLITATGQRVTLRCSPRSGDLSVYWYQQSLDQGLQFLIQYYNGEERAKGNILERFSAQQFPDLHSELNLSSLELGDSALYFCASSVEIGAGTNVYGYTFGSGTRLTVV.

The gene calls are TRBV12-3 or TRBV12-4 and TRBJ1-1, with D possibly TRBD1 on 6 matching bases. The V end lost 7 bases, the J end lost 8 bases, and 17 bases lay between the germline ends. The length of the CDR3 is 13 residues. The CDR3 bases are TGTGCCAGCACCAGAGCTGGGGGGGCGGAAGCTTTCTTT. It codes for CASTRAGGAEAFF.

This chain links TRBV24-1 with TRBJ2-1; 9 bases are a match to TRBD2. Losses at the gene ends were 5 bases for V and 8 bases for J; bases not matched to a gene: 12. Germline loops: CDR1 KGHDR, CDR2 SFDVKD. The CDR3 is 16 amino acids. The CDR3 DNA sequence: TGTGCCACCAGTGGTTTCCTTAGCGGGGGAAGGGATGAGCAGTTCTTC. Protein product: CATSGFLSGGRDEQFF.

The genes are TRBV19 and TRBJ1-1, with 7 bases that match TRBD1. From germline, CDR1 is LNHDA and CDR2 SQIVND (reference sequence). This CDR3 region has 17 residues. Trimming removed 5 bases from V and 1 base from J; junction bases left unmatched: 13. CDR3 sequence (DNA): TGTGCCAGTAGTTTCAGACAGGGTAGTGATCCGAACACTGAAGCTTTCTTT. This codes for CASSFRQGSDPNTEAFF. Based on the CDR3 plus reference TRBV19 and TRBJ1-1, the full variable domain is DGGITQSPKYLFRKEGQNVTLSCEQNLNHDAMYWYRQDPGQGLRLIYYSQIVNDFQKGDIAEGYSVSREKKESFPLTVTSAQKNPTAFYLCASSFRQGSDPNTEAFFGQGTRLTVV.

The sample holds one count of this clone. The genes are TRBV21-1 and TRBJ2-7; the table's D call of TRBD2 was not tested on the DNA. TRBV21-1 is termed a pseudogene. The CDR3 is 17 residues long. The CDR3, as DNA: TGTGCCAGCAGCTTTCGGCCCCTAGCGGGAGCTACCTACGAGCAGTACTTC. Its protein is CASSFRPLAGATYEQYF.

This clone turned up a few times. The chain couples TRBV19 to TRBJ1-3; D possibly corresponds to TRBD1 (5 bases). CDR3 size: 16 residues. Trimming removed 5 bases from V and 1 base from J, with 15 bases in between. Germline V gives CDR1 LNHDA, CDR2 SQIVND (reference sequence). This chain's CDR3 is CASSPRDGLSGNTIYF. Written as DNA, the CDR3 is TGTGCCAGTAGTCCAAGGGACGGCCTATCTGGAAACACCATATATTTT.

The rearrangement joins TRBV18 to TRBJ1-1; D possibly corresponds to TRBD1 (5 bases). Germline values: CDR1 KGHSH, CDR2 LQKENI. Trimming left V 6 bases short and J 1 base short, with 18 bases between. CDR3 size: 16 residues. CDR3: CASSQEPTRGNTEAFF. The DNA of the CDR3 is TGTGCCAGCTCCCAAGAACCGACAAGGGGGAACACTGAAGCTTTCTTT.

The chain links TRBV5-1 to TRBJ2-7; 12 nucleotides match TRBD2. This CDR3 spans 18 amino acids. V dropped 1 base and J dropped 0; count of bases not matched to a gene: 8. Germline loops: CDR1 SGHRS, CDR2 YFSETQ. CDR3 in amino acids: CASSLQLAGGLGSYEQYF. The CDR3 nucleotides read TGCGCCAGCAGCTTGCAACTAGCGGGAGGTCTCGGCTCCTACGAGCAGTACTTC.

CDR3: CASSRAVTGANVLTF. The CDR3 DNA follows: TGTGCCAGCAGCCGTGCGGTGACTGGGGCCAACGTCCTGACTTTC. This chain uses TRBV5-4 with TRBJ2-6; unclear D gene. CDR1 SGHNT and CDR2 YYREEE come from the germline V gene (reference sequence). The CDR3 length is 15 residues. V was shortened by 4 bases and J by 2 bases, with 10 bases between the two germline ends. The variable domain in full, completed from reference TRBV5-4 and TRBJ2-6, reads ETGVTQSPTHLIKTRGQQVTLRCSSQSGHNTVSWYQQALGQGPQFIFQYYREEENGRGNFPPRFSGLQFPNYSSELNVNALELDDSALYLCASSRAVTGANVLTFGAGSRLTVL.

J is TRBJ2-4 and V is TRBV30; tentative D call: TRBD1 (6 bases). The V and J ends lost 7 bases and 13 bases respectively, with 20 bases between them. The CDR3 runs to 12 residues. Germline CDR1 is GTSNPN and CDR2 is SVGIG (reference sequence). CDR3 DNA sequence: TGTGCCTTTTCAGGGGTGAATGTTGAGCAGTACTTC. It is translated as CAFSGVNVEQYF.

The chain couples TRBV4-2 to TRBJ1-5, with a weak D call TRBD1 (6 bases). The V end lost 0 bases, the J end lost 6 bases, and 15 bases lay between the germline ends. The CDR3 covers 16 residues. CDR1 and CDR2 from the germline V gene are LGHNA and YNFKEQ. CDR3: CASSQDRPGGGQPQHF. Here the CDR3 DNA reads TGTGCCAGCAGCCAAGATCGTCCGGGGGGCGGTCAGCCCCAGCATTTT.

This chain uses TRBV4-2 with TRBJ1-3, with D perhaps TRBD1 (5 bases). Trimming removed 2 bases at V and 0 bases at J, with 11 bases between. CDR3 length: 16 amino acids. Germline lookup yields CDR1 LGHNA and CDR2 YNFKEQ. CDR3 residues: CASSQRQLSSGNTIYF. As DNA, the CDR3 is TGTGCCAGCAGCCAAAGACAGTTAAGCTCTGGAAACACCATATATTTT.

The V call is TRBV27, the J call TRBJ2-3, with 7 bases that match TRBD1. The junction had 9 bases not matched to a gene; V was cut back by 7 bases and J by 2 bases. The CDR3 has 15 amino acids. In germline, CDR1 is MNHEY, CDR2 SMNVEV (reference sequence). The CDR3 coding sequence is TGTGCCAGCACAGGGACAGAAGGTGCCACAGATACGCAGTATTTT. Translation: CASTGTEGATDTQYF.

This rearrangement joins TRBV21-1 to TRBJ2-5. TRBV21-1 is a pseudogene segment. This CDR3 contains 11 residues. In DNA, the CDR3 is TGTGCCAGCAGCAAGGGGGAGACCCAGTACTTC. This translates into CASSKGETQYF.

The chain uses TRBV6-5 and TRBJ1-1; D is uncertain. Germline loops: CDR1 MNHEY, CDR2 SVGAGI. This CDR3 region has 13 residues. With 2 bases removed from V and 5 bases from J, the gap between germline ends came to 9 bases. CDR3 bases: TGTGCCAGCAGTTACGAGTCCACAACTGAAGCTTTCTTT. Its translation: CASSYESTTEAFF.

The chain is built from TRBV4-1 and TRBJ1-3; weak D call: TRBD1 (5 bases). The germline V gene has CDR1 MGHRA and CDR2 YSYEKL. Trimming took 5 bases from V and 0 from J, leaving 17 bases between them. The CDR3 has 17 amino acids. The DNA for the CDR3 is TGCGCCAGCAGCACATGGGGGGGAATCAGCTCTGGAAACACCATATATTTT. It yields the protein CASSTWGGISSGNTIYF.

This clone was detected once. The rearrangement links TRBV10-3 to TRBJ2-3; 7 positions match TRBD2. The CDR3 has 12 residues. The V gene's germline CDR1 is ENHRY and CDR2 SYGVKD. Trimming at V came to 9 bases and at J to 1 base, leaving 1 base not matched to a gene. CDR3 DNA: TGTGCCATAGCGGGACGCACAGATACGCAGTATTTT. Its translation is CAIAGRTDTQYF.

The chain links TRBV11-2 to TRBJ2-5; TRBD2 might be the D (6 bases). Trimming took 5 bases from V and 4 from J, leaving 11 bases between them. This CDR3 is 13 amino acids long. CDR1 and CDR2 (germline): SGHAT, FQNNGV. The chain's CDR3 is CASSISGPETQYF. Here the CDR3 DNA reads TGTGCCAGCAGCATAAGCGGGCCAGAGACCCAGTACTTC.

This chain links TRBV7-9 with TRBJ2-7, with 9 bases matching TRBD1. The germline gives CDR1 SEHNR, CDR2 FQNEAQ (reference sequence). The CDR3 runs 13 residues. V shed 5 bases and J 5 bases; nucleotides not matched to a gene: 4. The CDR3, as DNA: TGTGCCAGCAGCCGCGACAGGGGGAACGAGCAGTACTTC. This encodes CASSRDRGNEQYF.

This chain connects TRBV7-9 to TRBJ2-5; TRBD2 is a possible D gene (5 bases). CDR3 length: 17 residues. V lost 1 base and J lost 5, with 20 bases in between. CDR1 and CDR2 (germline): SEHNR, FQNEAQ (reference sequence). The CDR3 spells CASSLGAQRATMETQYF. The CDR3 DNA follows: TGTGCCAGCAGCTTAGGTGCGCAGAGGGCCACAATGGAGACCCAGTACTTC.